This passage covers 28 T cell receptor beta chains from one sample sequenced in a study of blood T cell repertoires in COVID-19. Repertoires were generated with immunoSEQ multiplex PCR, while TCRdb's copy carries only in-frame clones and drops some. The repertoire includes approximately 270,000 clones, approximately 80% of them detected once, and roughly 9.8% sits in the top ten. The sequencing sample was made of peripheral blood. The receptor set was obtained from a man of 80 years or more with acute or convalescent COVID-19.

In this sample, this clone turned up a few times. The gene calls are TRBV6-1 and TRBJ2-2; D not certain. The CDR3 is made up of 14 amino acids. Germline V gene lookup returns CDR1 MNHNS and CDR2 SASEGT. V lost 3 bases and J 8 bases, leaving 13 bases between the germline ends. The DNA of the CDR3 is TGTGCCAGCAGTGAGTCTTTCCTTCTTGGGGAGCTGTTTTTT. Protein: CASSESFLLGELFF.

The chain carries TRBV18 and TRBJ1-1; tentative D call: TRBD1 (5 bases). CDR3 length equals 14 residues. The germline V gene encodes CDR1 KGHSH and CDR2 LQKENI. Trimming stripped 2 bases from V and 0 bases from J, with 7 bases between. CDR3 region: CASSPTDMNTEAFF. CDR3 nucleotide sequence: TGTGCCAGCTCACCAACGGACATGAACACTGAAGCTTTCTTT.

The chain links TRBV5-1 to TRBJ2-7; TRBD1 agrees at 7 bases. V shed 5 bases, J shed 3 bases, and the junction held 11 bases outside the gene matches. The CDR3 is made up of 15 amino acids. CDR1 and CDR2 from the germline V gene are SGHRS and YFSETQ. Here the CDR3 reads CASRPPGTADYEQYF. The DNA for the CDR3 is TGCGCCAGCAGACCCCCCGGGACAGCTGACTACGAGCAGTACTTC.

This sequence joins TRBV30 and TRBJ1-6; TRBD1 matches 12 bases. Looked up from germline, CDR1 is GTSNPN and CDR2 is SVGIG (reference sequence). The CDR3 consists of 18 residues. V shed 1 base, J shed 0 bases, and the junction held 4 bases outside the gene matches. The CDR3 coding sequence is TGTGCCTGGAGTGCCGGGACAGGGGGCCGCTCCTATAATTCACCCCTCCACTTT. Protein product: CAWSAGTGGRSYNSPLHF.

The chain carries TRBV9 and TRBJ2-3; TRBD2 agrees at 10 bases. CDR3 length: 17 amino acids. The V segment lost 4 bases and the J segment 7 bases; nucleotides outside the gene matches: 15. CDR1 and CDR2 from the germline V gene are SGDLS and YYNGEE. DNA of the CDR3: TGTGCCAGCAGCCCCGGCAGTTTTAGCGGGAGGTTAAATACGCAGTATTTT. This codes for CASSPGSFSGRLNTQYF.

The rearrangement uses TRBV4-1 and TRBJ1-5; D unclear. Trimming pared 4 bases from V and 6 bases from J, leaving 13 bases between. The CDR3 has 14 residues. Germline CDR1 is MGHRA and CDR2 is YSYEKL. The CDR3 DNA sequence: TGCGCCAGCAGCCCCCAAGAGGGCGGTCAGCCCCAGCATTTT. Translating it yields CASSPQEGGQPQHF.

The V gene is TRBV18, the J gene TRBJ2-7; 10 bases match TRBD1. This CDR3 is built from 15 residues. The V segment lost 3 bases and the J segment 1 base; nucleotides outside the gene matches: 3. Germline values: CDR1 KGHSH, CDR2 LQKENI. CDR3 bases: TGTGCCAGCTCACCCCCGGGACAGGGGTCCTACGAGCAGTACTTC. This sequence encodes CASSPPGQGSYEQYF.

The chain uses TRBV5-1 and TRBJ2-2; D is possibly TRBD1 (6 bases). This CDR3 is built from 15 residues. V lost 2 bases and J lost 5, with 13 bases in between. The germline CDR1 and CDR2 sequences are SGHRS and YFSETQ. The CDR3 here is CASSLLGARTGELFF. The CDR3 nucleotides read TGCGCCAGCAGCTTATTGGGGGCGCGAACCGGGGAGCTGTTTTTT.

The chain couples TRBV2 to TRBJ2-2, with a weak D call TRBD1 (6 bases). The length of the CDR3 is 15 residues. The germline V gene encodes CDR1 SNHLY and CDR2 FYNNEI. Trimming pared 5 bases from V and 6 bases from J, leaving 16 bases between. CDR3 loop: CASSTGNRESGELFF. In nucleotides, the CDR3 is TGTGCCAGCAGTACCGGGAACAGGGAATCCGGGGAGCTGTTTTTT.

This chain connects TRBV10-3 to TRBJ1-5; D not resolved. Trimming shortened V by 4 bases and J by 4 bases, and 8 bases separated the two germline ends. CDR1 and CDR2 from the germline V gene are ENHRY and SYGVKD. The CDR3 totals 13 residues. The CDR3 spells CAISGPGNQPQHF. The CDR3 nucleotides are TGTGCCATCAGTGGCCCGGGGAATCAGCCCCAGCATTTT.

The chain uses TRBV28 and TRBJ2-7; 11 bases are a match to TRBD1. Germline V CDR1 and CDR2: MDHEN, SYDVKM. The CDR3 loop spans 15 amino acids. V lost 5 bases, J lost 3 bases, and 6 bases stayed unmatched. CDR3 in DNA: TGTGCCAGCAGTATAACCGGGACAGGGGGCTACGAGCAGTACTTC. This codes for CASSITGTGGYEQYF.

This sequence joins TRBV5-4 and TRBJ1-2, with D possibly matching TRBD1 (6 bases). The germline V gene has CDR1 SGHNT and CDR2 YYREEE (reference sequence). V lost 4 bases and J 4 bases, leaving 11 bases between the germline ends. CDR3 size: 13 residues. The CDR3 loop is CASSGDRPYGYTF. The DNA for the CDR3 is TGTGCCAGCAGCGGAGACAGGCCCTATGGCTACACCTTC.

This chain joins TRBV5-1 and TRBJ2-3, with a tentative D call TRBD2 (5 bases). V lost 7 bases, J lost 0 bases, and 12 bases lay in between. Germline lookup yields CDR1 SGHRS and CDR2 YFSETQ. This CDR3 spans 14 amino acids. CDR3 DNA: TGCGCCAGCGGACTTCTTACTAGCACAGATACGCAGTATTTT. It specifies CASGLLTSTDTQYF.

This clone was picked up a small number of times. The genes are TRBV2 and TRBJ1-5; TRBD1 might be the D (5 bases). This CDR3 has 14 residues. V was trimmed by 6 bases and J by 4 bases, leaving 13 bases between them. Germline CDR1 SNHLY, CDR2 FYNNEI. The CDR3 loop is CASSNNRGNQPQHF. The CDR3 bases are TGTGCCAGCAGCAACAATAGGGGTAATCAGCCCCAGCATTTT.

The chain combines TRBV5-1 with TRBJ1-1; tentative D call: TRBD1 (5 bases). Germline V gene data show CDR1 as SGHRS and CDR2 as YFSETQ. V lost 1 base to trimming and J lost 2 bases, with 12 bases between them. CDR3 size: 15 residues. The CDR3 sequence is CASSLTGASNTEAFF. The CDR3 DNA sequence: TGCGCCAGCAGCTTGACTGGGGCAAGTAACACTGAAGCTTTCTTT.

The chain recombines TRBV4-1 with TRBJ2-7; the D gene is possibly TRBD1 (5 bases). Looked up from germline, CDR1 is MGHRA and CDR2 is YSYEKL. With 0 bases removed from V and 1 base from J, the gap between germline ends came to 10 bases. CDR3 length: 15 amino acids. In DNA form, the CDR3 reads TGCGCCAGCAGCCAAGATAGGACACCTTCCTACGAGCAGTACTTC. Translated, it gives CASSQDRTPSYEQYF.

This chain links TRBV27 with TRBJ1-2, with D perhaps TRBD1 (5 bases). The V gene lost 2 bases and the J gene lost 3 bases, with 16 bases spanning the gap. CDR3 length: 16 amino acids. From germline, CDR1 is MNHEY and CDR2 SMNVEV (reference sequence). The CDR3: CASSLNAGGIDYGYTF. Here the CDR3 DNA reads TGTGCCAGCAGTTTAAATGCGGGGGGAATAGACTATGGCTACACCTTC.

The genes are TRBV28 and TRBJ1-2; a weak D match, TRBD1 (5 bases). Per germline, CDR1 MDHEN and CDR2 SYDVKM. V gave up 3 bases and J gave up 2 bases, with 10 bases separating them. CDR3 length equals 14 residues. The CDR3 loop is CASSLLEGNYGYTF. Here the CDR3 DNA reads TGTGCCAGCAGTTTGTTGGAGGGGAACTATGGCTACACCTTC.

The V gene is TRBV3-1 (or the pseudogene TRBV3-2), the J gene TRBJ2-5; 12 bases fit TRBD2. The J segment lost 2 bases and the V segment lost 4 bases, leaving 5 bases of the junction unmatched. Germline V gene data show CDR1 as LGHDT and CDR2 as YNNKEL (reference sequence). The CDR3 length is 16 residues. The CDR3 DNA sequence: TGTGCCAGCAGCCCCGGACTAGCGGGAAATCAAGAGACCCAGTACTTC. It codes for CASSPGLAGNQETQYF.

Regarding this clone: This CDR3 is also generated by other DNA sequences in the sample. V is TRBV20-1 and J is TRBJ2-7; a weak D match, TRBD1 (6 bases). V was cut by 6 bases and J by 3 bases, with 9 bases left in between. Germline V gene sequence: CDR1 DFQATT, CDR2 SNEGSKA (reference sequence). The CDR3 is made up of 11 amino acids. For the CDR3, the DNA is TGCAGTGCAGGGGACAACTACGAGCAGTACTTC. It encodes CSAGDNYEQYF.

CDR3 DNA sequence: TGTGCCAGCAGCCAAGTTTTTGAACAGTCCGAGGCTTTCTTT. Encoded protein: CASSQVFEQSEAFF. The chain carries TRBV3-1 (or the pseudogene TRBV3-2) and TRBJ1-1; D is undetermined. There are 14 residues in the CDR3. The germline V gene has CDR1 LGHDT and CDR2 YNNKEL (reference sequence). Trimming pared 1 base from V and 11 bases from J, leaving 17 bases between.

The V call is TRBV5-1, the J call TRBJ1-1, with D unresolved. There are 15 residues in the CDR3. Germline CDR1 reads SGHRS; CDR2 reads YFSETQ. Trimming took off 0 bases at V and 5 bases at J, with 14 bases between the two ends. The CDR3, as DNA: TGCGCCAGCAGCTTGGAGGCAGCGGGAGGTACTGAAGCTTTCTTT. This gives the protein CASSLEAAGGTEAFF.

The CDR3 loop reads CASSVRGQGSSGNTIYF. The DNA for the CDR3 is TGTGCCAGCAGCGTACGCGGACAGGGTAGCTCTGGAAACACCATATATTTT. V and J are TRBV9 and TRBJ1-3; 8 bases line up with TRBD1. V lost 1 base and J lost 0; bases outside the gene matches: 6. Germline V gene data show CDR1 as SGDLS and CDR2 as YYNGEE. The CDR3 totals 17 residues. Complete variable domain (other parts from reference TRBV9 and TRBJ1-3): DSGVTQTPKHLITATGQRVTLRCSPRSGDLSVYWYQQSLDQGLQFLIQYYNGEERAKGNILERFSAQQFPDLHSELNLSSLELGDSALYFCASSVRGQGSSGNTIYFGEGSWLTVV.

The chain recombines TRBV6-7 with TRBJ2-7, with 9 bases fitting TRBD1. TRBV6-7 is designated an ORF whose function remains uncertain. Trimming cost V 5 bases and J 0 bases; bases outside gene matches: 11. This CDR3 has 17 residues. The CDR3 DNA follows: TGTGCCAGCAGTCCGCCGGGACAGGGACCCGTCTCCTACGAGCAGTACTTC. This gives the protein CASSPPGQGPVSYEQYF.

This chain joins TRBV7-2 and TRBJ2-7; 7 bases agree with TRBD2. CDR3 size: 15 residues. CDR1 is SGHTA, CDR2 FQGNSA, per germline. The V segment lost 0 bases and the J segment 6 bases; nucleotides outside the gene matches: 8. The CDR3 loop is CASSLAGLREPEQYF. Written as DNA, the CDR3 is TGTGCCAGCAGCTTAGCGGGACTACGGGAGCCCGAGCAGTACTTC.

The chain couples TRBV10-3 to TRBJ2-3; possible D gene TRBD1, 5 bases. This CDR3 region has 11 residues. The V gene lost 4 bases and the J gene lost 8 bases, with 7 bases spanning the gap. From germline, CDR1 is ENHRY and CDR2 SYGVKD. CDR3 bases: TGTGCCATCAGTGGGGGCGGTACGCAGTATTTT. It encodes CAISGGGTQYF.

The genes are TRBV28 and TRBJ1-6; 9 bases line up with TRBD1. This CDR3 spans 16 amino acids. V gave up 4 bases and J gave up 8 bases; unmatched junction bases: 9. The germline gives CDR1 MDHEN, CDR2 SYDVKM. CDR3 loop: CASSSRAGTGYSPLHF. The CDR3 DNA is TGTGCCAGCAGTTCCAGAGCCGGGACAGGGTATTCACCCCTCCACTTT.

The CDR3 DNA is TGTGCCAGCAGCCCCGGGGGCTCCTATAATTCACCCCTCCACTTT. Translation: CASSPGGSYNSPLHF. The chain couples TRBV2 to TRBJ1-6; a weak D match, TRBD1 (5 bases). CDR3 length equals 15 residues. Germline CDR1 SNHLY, CDR2 FYNNEI. Trimming pared 6 bases from V and 0 bases from J, leaving 9 bases between.